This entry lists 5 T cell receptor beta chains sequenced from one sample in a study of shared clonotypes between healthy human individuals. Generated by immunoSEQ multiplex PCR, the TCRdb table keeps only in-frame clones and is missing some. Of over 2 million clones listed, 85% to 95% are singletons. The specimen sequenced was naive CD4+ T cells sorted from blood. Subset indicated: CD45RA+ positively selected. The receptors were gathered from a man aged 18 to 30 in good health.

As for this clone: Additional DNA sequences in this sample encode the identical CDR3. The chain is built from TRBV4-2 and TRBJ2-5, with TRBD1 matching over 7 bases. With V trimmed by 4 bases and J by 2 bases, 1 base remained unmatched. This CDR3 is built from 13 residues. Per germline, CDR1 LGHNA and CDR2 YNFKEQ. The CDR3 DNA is TGTGCCAGCAGCCCGACAGGGCAAGAGACCCAGTACTTC. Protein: CASSPTGQETQYF.

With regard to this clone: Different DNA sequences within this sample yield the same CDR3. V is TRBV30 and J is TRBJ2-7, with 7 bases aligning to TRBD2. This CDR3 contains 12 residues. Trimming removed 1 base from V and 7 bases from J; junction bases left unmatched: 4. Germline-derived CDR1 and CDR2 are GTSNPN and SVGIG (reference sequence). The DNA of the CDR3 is TGTGCCTGGAGTGCGAGGGGAGGGGAGCAGTACTTC. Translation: CAWSARGGEQYF.

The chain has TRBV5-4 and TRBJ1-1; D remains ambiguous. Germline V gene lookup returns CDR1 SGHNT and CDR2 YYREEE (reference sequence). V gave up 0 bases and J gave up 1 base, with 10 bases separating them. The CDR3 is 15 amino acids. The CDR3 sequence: CASSLDGLGNTEAFF. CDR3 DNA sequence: TGTGCCAGCAGCTTGGACGGATTAGGGAACACTGAAGCTTTCTTT.

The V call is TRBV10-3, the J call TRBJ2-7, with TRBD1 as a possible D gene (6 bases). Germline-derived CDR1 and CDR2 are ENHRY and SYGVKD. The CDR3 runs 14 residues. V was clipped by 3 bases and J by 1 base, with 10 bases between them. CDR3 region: CAISDSRGSYEQYF. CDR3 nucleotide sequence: TGTGCCATCAGTGATAGTAGGGGGTCCTACGAGCAGTACTTC.

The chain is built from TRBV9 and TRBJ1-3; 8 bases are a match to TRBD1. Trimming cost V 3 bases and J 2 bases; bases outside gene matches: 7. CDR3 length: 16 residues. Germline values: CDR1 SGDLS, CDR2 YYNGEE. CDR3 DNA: TGTGCCAGCAGCGCGCTTGACAGGGGAGCTGGAAACACCATATATTTT. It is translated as CASSALDRGAGNTIYF.